What follows are 18 T cell receptor beta chains derived from one specimen sequenced in a study of siplizumab effects on memory and regulatory T cells. The method was immunoSEQ multiplex PCR; TCRdb's version includes in-frame clones alone and lacks a portion of them. The sample lists 90,000 to 130,000 clones, around 90% occurring once. The sequenced sample consisted of CD4+ T cells sorted from blood. The receptors shown here come from a human donor in good health.

The J gene is TRBJ2-5, the V gene TRBV19, with 8 bases fitting TRBD2. CDR3 length: 15 residues. Per the germline V gene, CDR1 is LNHDA and CDR2 is SQIVND (reference sequence). Trimming took 3 bases from V and 4 from J; bases not matched to a gene: 7. The CDR3 DNA sequence: TGTGCCAGTAGTATCCGGGGGGGCAGCCGAGAGACCCAGTACTTC. Translating it yields CASSIRGGSRETQYF. The full variable domain, rest sourced from reference TRBV19 and TRBJ2-5, is DGGITQSPKYLFRKEGQNVTLSCEQNLNHDAMYWYRQDPGQGLRLIYYSQIVNDFQKGDIAEGYSVSREKKESFPLTVTSAQKNPTAFYLCASSIRGGSRETQYFGPGTRLLVL.

This clone was observed a handful of times. The chain employs TRBV7-2 and TRBJ2-5; no firm D call. Germline lookup yields CDR1 SGHTA and CDR2 FQGNSA. Trimming left V 1 base short and J 5 bases short, with 11 bases between. The CDR3 consists of 14 residues. The CDR3 region has the DNA TGTGCCAGCAGCTTAGAGCGATTGTCGGAGACCCAGTACTTC. It translates to CASSLERLSETQYF.

V and J are TRBV6-6 and TRBJ1-2; no definite D call. Trimming pared 6 bases from V and 4 bases from J, leaving 9 bases between. This CDR3 is built from 12 residues. Germline V lookup: CDR1 MNHNY, CDR2 SVGAGI (reference sequence). CDR3 residues: CASRQASYGYTF. DNA of the CDR3: TGTGCCAGCAGGCAAGCCAGCTATGGCTACACCTTC.

This chain uses TRBV4-1 with TRBJ2-7; 9 bases fit TRBD1. Germline trimming cut 5 bases from V and 3 bases from J; bases unmatched to any gene: 8. Germline assignment: CDR1 MGHRA and CDR2 YSYEKL. This CDR3 spans 15 amino acids. The CDR3 reads CASSRTGTGFYEQYF. CDR3 DNA sequence: TGCGCCAGCAGCAGAACCGGGACAGGGTTCTACGAGCAGTACTTC.

This sequence joins TRBV9 and TRBJ1-1, with D unresolved. The CDR3 is made up of 14 amino acids. Germline-derived CDR1 and CDR2 are SGDLS and YYNGEE. V was cut by 0 bases and J by 4 bases, with 10 bases left in between. In DNA, the CDR3 is TGTGCCAGCAGCGTAGTAAGTCAGATCACTGAAGCTTTCTTT. Its protein product is CASSVVSQITEAFF. Complete variable domain (other parts from reference TRBV9 and TRBJ1-1): DSGVTQTPKHLITATGQRVTLRCSPRSGDLSVYWYQQSLDQGLQFLIQYYNGEERAKGNILERFSAQQFPDLHSELNLSSLELGDSALYFCASSVVSQITEAFFGQGTRLTVV.

V usage is TRBV18 and J usage is TRBJ1-1; 7 nucleotides align to TRBD1. This CDR3 region has 16 residues. CDR1 and CDR2 from the germline V gene are KGHSH and LQKENI. J lost 4 bases, V lost 8 bases, and 16 bases had no gene match. In DNA form, the CDR3 reads TGTGCCAGCAATCAGGGGGAGGGGCGAGGTCTCACTGAAGCTTTCTTT. Its protein product is CASNQGEGRGLTEAFF.

The gene calls are TRBV10-1 and TRBJ2-7; tentative D call: TRBD2 (5 bases). Germline values: CDR1 WNHNN, CDR2 SYGVQD (reference sequence). V was pared by 4 bases and J by 9 bases, with 16 bases between. The CDR3 contains 13 residues. For the CDR3, the DNA is TGCGCCAGCAGTGTGAACGAGGGATATCGGCAGTACTTC. Its protein product is CASSVNEGYRQYF.

The genes are TRBV27 and TRBJ1-2, with TRBD1 identical over 7 bases. Trimming took 5 bases from V and 3 from J; bases not matched to a gene: 6. The germline gives CDR1 MNHEY, CDR2 SMNVEV (reference sequence). The CDR3 runs 14 residues. The CDR3 region has the DNA TGTGCCAGCAGTCTAGACAGGGCCCACTATGGCTACACCTTC. Amino acid sequence: CASSLDRAHYGYTF.

The J gene is TRBJ2-7, the V gene TRBV25-1; possibly TRBD2 for D (5 bases). Trimming stripped 6 bases from V and 6 bases from J, with 12 bases between. The CDR3 covers 12 residues. The germline gives CDR1 MGHDK, CDR2 SYGVNS. The CDR3 nucleotides are TGTGCCAGCAGGAAGAAAGGAGGCGAGCAGTACTTC. Translated: CASRKKGGEQYF.

The chain has TRBV19 and TRBJ1-1; D perhaps matches TRBD1 (6 bases). The germline V gene encodes CDR1 LNHDA and CDR2 SQIVND (reference sequence). The V gene lost 7 bases and the J gene lost 5 bases, with 17 bases spanning the gap. The CDR3 covers 14 residues. The CDR3 sequence is CASTRGALGTEAFF. CDR3 nucleotides: TGTGCCAGTACACGGGGGGCCTTGGGGACTGAAGCTTTCTTT.

This clone is a singleton in its sample. V gene TRBV11-2 combines with J gene TRBJ2-7; D gene ambiguous. This CDR3 has 11 residues. Germline assignment: CDR1 SGHAT and CDR2 FQNNGV. The V end lost 4 bases, the J end lost 4 bases, and 5 bases lay between the germline ends. This CDR3 reads CASSSKYEQYF. In nucleotides, the CDR3 is TGTGCCAGCAGCTCCAAGTACGAGCAGTACTTC.

The rearrangement uses TRBV19 and TRBJ1-2, with 8 bases aligning to TRBD1. CDR1 LNHDA and CDR2 SQIVND come from the germline V gene (reference sequence). With 7 bases clipped from V and 7 bases from J, the junction kept 11 bases outside the gene matches. The CDR3 sequence is 14 residues long. CDR3 nucleotides: TGTGCCAGTACAAAGGGGCAGGGGGCGCGTGGCTACACCTTC. Translation gives CASTKGQGARGYTF.

Here the CDR3 reads CASSPLAGGHTF. Written as DNA, the CDR3 is TGTGCCAGCTCACCCTTGGCAGGGGGTCACACCTTC. The chain recombines TRBV18 with TRBJ1-2; 7 nucleotides match TRBD1. Germline CDR1 is KGHSH and CDR2 is LQKENI. Trimming took 3 bases from V and 12 from J; bases not matched to a gene: 7. The CDR3 runs to 12 residues.

The chain combines TRBV14 with TRBJ2-2; 14 bases agree with TRBD2. The V gene's germline CDR1 is SGHDN and CDR2 FVKESK. This CDR3 has 19 residues. J gave up 5 bases and V 0 bases, and 8 bases lay outside the gene matches. The CDR3 DNA is TGTGCCAGCAGCCAAGATGGGACTAGCGGGAGACTGGGGACCGGGGAGCTGTTTTTT. It yields the protein CASSQDGTSGRLGTGELFF.

This chain connects TRBV4-1 to TRBJ2-7; 7 bases map to TRBD1. V lost 3 bases to trimming and J lost 2 bases; unmatched junction nucleotides: 10. The CDR3 runs 16 residues. Per the germline V gene, CDR1 is MGHRA and CDR2 is YSYEKL. The CDR3 bases are TGCGCCAGCAGCCATCCCACGACAGGGAAGGCCTACGAGCAGTACTTC. This gives the protein CASSHPTTGKAYEQYF.

This chain joins TRBV6-5 and TRBJ2-7, with D uncertain. Germline CDR1 reads MNHEY; CDR2 reads SVGAGI. The CDR3 has 14 amino acids. Trimming shortened V by 8 bases and J by 7 bases, and 21 bases separated the two germline ends. The CDR3 loop reads CASSDSSRPTEQYF. The CDR3 coding sequence is TGTGCCAGCTCCGATAGCTCTCGCCCAACGGAGCAGTACTTC.

This clone was seen just once. The V gene is TRBV7-6, the J gene TRBJ2-3; D is unresolved. Looked up from germline, CDR1 is SGHVS and CDR2 is FNYEAQ. Deletions cut 2 bases from V and 2 bases from J, with 20 bases between. This CDR3 comprises 18 residues. In DNA form, the CDR3 reads TGTGCCAGCAGCTTAAAGGCCCTCGTGGCTGGGAACACAGATACGCAGTATTTT. Its protein is CASSLKALVAGNTDTQYF.

This sequence joins TRBV7-2 and TRBJ1-1; D gene ambiguous. V dropped 5 bases and J dropped 11 bases, with 12 bases sitting between them. CDR1 is SGHTA and CDR2 is FQGNSA in the germline V gene. The CDR3 loop spans 11 amino acids. This CDR3 reads CASSPTTGAFF. The CDR3 nucleotides are TGTGCCAGCAGCCCTACCACTGGGGCTTTCTTT.